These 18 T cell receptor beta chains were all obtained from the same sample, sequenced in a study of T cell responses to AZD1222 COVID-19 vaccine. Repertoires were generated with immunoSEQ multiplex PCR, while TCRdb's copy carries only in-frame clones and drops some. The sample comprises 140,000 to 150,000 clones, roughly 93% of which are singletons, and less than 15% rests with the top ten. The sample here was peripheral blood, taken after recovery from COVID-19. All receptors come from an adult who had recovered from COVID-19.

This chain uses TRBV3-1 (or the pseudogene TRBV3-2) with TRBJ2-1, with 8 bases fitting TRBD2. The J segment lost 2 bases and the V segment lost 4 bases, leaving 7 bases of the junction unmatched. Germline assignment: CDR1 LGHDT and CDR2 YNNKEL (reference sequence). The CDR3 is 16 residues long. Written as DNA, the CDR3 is TGTGCCAGCAGCCCCCTGGTAGCGGGAACCTACAATGAGCAGTTCTTC. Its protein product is CASSPLVAGTYNEQFF.

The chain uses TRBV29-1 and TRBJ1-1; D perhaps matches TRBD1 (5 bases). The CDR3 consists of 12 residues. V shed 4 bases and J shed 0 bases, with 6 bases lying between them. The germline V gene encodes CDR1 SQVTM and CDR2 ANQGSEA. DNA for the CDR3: TGCAGCGTTGGCAGGGTGAACACTGAAGCTTTCTTT. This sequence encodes CSVGRVNTEAFF.

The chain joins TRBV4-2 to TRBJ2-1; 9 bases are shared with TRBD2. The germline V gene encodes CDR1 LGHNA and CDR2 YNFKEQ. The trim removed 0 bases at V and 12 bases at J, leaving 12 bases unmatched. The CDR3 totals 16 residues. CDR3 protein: CASSQEPLAGLQLQFF. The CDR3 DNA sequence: TGTGCCAGCAGCCAAGAGCCGCTAGCGGGGTTACAGTTGCAGTTCTTC.

This chain's CDR3 is CASSFGQAYEQYF. The CDR3 bases are TGCGCCAGCAGCTTTGGGCAGGCCTACGAGCAGTACTTC. The genes are TRBV5-1 and TRBJ2-7, with D unresolved. Germline loops: CDR1 SGHRS, CDR2 YFSETQ. This CDR3 contains 13 residues. Trimming shortened V by 2 bases and J by 2 bases, and 8 bases separated the two germline ends.

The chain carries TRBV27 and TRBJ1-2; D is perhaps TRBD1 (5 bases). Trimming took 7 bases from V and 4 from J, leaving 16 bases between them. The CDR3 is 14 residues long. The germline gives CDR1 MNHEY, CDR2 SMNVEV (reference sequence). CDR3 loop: CASTSAQGSYGYTF. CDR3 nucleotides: TGTGCCAGCACCTCGGCCCAGGGCAGCTATGGCTACACCTTC.

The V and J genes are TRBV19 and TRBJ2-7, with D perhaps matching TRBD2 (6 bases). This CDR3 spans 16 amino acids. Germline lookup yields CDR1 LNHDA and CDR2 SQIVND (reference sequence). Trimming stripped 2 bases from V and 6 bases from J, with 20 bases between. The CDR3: CASSIISRGAVGEQYF. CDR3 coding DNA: TGTGCCAGTAGTATAATAAGTCGCGGGGCGGTTGGCGAGCAGTACTTC.

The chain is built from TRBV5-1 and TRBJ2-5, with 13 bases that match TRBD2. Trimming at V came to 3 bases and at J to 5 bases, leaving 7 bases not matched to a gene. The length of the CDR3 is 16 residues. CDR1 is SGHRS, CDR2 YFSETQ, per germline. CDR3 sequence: CASSSGLAGRGETQYF. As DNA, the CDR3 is TGCGCCAGCAGCTCGGGACTAGCGGGAAGGGGGGAGACCCAGTACTTC. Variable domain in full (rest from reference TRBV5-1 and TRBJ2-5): KAGVTQTPRYLIKTRGQQVTLSCSPISGHRSVSWYQQTPGQGLQFLFEYFSETQRNKGNFPGRFSGRQFSNSRSEMNVSTLELGDSALYLCASSSGLAGRGETQYFGPGTRLLVL.

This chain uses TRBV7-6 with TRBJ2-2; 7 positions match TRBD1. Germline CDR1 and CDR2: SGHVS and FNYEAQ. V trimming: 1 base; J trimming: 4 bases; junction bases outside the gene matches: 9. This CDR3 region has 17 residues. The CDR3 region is CASSLVFSGTATGELFF. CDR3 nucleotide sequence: TGTGCCAGCAGCTTAGTGTTTTCCGGGACAGCCACCGGGGAGCTGTTTTTT.

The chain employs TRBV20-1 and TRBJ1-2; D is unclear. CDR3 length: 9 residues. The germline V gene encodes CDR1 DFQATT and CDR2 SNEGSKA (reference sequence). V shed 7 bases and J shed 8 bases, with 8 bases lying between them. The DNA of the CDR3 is TGCAGTGTAGGAGGGGGCTACACCTTC. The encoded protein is CSVGGGYTF.

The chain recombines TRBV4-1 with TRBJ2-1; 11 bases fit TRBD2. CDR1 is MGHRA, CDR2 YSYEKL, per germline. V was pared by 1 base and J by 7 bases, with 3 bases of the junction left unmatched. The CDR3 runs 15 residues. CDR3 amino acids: CASSQGLAGRNEQFF. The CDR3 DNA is TGCGCCAGCAGCCAAGGACTAGCGGGGAGGAATGAGCAGTTCTTC.

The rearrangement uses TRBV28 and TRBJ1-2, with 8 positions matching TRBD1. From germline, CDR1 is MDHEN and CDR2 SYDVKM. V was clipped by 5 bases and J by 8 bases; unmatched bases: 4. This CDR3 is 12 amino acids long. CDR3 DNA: TGTGCCAGCAGTACAACAGGGGGAGGCTACACCTTC. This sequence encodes CASSTTGGGYTF.

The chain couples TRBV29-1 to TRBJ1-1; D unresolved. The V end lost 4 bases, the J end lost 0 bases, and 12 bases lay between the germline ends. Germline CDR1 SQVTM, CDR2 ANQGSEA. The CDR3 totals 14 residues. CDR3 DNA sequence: TGCAGCGTTGCCCAAAGTACCATGAACACTGAAGCTTTCTTT. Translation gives CSVAQSTMNTEAFF.

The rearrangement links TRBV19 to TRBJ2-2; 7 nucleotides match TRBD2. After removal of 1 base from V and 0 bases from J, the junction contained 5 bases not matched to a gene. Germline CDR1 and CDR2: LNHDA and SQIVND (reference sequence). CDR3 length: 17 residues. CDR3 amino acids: CASSIGPGLTNTGELFF. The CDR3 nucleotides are TGTGCCAGTAGTATAGGGCCGGGACTAACGAACACCGGGGAGCTGTTTTTT.

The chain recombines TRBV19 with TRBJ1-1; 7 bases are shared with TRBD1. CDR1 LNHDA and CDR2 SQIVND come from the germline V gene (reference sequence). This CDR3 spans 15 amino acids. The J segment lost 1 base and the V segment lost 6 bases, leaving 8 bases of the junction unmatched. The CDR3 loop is CASRPLGTENTEAFF. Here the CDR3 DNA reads TGTGCCAGTAGACCCCTCGGGACAGAGAACACTGAAGCTTTCTTT.

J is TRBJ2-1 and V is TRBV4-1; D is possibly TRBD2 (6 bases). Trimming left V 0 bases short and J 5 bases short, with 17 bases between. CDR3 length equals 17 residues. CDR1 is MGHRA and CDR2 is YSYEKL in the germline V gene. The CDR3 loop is CASSQEGAGGHDNEQFF. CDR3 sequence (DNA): TGCGCCAGCAGCCAAGAGGGAGCGGGCGGACATGACAATGAGCAGTTCTTC.

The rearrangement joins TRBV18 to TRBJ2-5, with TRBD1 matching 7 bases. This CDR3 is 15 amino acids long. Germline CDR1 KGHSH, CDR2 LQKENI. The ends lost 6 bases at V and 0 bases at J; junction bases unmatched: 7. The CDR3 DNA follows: TGTGCCAGCTCCACCGCCGGGACAGACCAAGAGACCCAGTACTTC. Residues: CASSTAGTDQETQYF. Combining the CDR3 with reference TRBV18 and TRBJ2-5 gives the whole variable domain NAGVMQNPRHLVRRRGQEARLRCSPMKGHSHVYWYRQLPEEGLKFMVYLQKENIIDESGMPKERFSAEFPKEGPSILRIQQVVRGDSAAYFCASSTAGTDQETQYFGPGTRLLVL.

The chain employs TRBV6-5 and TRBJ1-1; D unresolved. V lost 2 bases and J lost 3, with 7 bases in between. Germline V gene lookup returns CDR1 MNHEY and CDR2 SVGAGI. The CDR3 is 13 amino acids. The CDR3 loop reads CASSYQSYTEAFF. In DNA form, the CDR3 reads TGTGCCAGCAGTTACCAGTCCTACACTGAAGCTTTCTTT.

The CDR3 region is CASSTRRLGGSYEQYF. The DNA for the CDR3 is TGTGCCAGCAGTACCCGCAGGTTGGGCGGCTCCTACGAGCAGTACTTC. This chain uses TRBV28 with TRBJ2-7; no definite D call. Trimming left V 5 bases short and J 0 bases short, with 17 bases between. The CDR3 length is 16 residues. In germline, CDR1 is MDHEN, CDR2 SYDVKM.